One sample yielded the 13 T cell receptor beta chains listed below, sequenced in a study of T cells in Graves' hyperthyroidism and ophthalmopathy. Researchers amplified the TCR beta CDR3 regions from RNA transcripts. The TCR CDR3 was amplified in a first-round RT-PCR using the HTBI primer set. Each CDR3 protein is one row after TCRdb ran MiXCR on the multiplex PCR reads. This repertoire shows fewer than 300,000 distinct CDR3 sequences, 25% to 30% found once; its top ten account for approximately 25%. The sample was blood. The origin of the receptors is a man aged 40-55 years with Graves' hyperthyroidism that later progressed to Graves' ophthalmopathy.

This chain joins TRBV15 and TRBJ1-1, with D perhaps TRBD1 (6 bases). Trimming took 8 bases from V and 5 from J, leaving 15 bases between them. Germline loops: CDR1 LNHNV, CDR2 YYDKDF (reference sequence). The CDR3 length is 13 residues. The CDR3 is CATRLGGGTEAFF. DNA of the CDR3: TGTGCCACCCGACTGGGAGGGGGTACTGAAGCTTTCTTT.

The V call is TRBV28, the J call TRBJ1-1; D remains unclear. Trimming pared 8 bases from V and 5 bases from J, leaving 15 bases between. Per germline, CDR1 MDHEN and CDR2 SYDVKM. The CDR3 is made up of 13 amino acids. The CDR3 reads CASGVSGKTEAFF. As DNA, the CDR3 is TGTGCCAGCGGGGTGTCGGGGAAAACTGAAGCTTTCTTT.

This clonotype was counted at least ten times. This chain connects TRBV11-2 to TRBJ1-5; D call uncertain. CDR1 is SGHAT and CDR2 is FQNNGV in the germline V gene. V was clipped by 0 bases and J by 4 bases, with 7 bases between them. This CDR3 region has 14 residues. CDR3 nucleotides: TGTGCCAGCAGCTTAGATCCTGGGAATCAGCCCCAGCATTTT. Its protein is CASSLDPGNQPQHF.

This clonotype came up many times. The chain is built from TRBV14 and TRBJ2-7, with D unclear. Trimming took 4 bases from V and 0 from J, leaving 19 bases between them. CDR3 length: 17 amino acids. Germline V gene sequence: CDR1 SGHDN, CDR2 FVKESK. CDR3 region: CASSRQAAIWDSYEQYF. DNA for the CDR3: TGTGCCAGCAGCCGCCAGGCCGCGATTTGGGACTCCTACGAGCAGTACTTC.

This clonotype was picked up many times. This chain links TRBV7-8 with TRBJ2-5, with D perhaps TRBD1 (5 bases). This CDR3 spans 14 amino acids. Germline V gene lookup returns CDR1 SGHVS and CDR2 FQNEAQ. V was clipped by 7 bases and J by 1 base, with 13 bases between them. The CDR3 reads CASNEHRSQETQYF. In DNA form, the CDR3 reads TGTGCCAGCAACGAGCACAGGAGCCAAGAGACCCAGTACTTC.

As concerns this clonotype: A read error may account for a junction end that differs from germline. This chain joins TRBV9 and TRBJ2-5; a weak D match, TRBD2 (5 bases). CDR1 is SGDLS and CDR2 is YYNGEE in the germline V gene. There are 14 residues in the CDR3. DNA for the CDR3: TGTGCCAGTAGCGTAGTAGGAACCCAAGGGACCCAGTACTTC. Translated: CASSVVGTQGTQYF. Complete variable domain (other parts from reference TRBV9 and TRBJ2-5): DSGVTQTPKHLITATGQRVTLRCSPRSGDLSVYWYQQSLDQGLQFLIQYYNGEERAKGNILERFSAQQFPDLHSELNLSSLELGDSALYFCASSVVGTQGTQYFGPGTRLLVL.

V is TRBV5-4 and J is TRBJ2-5; 12 positions agree with TRBD2. Germline V CDR1 and CDR2: SGHNT, YYREEE (reference sequence). J gave up 2 bases and V 1 base, and 6 bases lay outside the gene matches. CDR3 size: 17 residues. CDR3 sequence reads: CASSLFLAGGWQETQYF. The CDR3 DNA reads as TGTGCCAGCAGCTTGTTCCTAGCGGGAGGGTGGCAAGAGACCCAGTACTTC.

This clonotype showed up many times. The rearrangement uses TRBV20-1 and TRBJ1-5; no clear D gene. Per germline, CDR1 DFQATT and CDR2 SNEGSKA (reference sequence). Trimming removed 3 bases from V and 0 bases from J, with 6 bases in between. The CDR3 consists of 13 residues. The CDR3, as DNA: TGCAGTGCTAGCGACGGTAGCAATCAGCCCCAGCATTTT. Translated: CSASDGSNQPQHF.

This clonotype was seen a handful of times. The chain carries TRBV4-1 and TRBJ2-5; either TRBD1 or TRBD2 may fit D (5 bases each). The germline CDR1 and CDR2 sequences are MGHRA and YSYEKL. The CDR3 contains 17 residues. V was pared by 0 bases and J by 4 bases, with 18 bases between. The DNA of the CDR3 is TGCGCCAGCAGCCAAGAAGGGGACGCGGCCGCCGGAGAGACCCAGTACTTC. It specifies CASSQEGDAAAGETQYF.

There are many counts of this clonotype. The DNA of the CDR3 is TGTGCCAGCAGCTTTGGGTCTTTAAAAGAGACCCAGTACTTC. This encodes CASSFGSLKETQYF. The gene calls are TRBV11-3 and TRBJ2-5; D remains ambiguous. Per the germline V gene, CDR1 is SGHNT and CDR2 is YENEEA. V lost 3 bases and J 3 bases, leaving 11 bases between the germline ends. The CDR3 consists of 14 residues.

This clonotype was observed many times. The CDR3 reads CAISESTGAIQPQHF. The CDR3 DNA reads TGTGCCATCAGTGAGTCGACAGGGGCCATTCAGCCCCAGCATTTT. The chain is built from TRBV10-3 and TRBJ1-5, with 8 positions matching TRBD1. The V gene end was trimmed by 0 bases and the J gene end by 6 bases; junction bases not matched to a gene: 4. CDR3 length equals 15 residues. Germline CDR1 is ENHRY and CDR2 is SYGVKD.

The chain joins TRBV19 to TRBJ2-7, with 9 bases that match TRBD1. Trimming at V came to 3 bases and at J to 5 bases, leaving 11 bases not matched to a gene. Germline CDR1 is LNHDA and CDR2 is SQIVND (reference sequence). CDR3 length equals 16 residues. The CDR3: CASSIDAGQGLDEQYF. Here the CDR3 DNA reads TGTGCCAGTAGTATCGATGCGGGACAGGGCCTCGACGAGCAGTACTTC.

This clonotype appeared many times. This rearrangement joins TRBV28 to TRBJ2-5; TRBD2 matches 7 bases. CDR3 length equals 20 residues. Germline assignment: CDR1 MDHEN and CDR2 SYDVKM. Trimming removed 3 bases from V and 5 bases from J; junction bases left unmatched: 24. CDR3 protein: CASSFGARTAGAAFWETQYF. CDR3 DNA sequence: TGTGCCAGCAGTTTCGGGGCACGGACTGCGGGAGCGGCATTCTGGGAGACCCAGTACTTC.